Below, one T cell receptor (beta chain) is given with its context. The data were obtained in a study of blood T cell repertoires in COVID-19. Across the whole study: Acute and convalescent COVID-19 specimens originated in the United States, Italy and Spain.

Profiled with immunoSEQ multiplex PCR; TCRdb holds only in-frame clones, not every one. This table has 130,000 to 150,000 clones, around 77% appearing once. Germline V gene data show CDR1 as ENHRY and CDR2 as SYGVKD. Trimming took off 10 bases at V and 7 bases at J, with 17 bases between the two ends. The length of the CDR3 is 13 residues. This receptor was obtained from a man over 45 with active or convalescent COVID-19. The gene calls are TRBV10-3 and TRBJ1-5; D is undetermined. The specimen sequenced was peripheral blood. For the CDR3, the DNA is TGTGCCAGCTCGGCGGGTTCTGAGCAGCCCCAGCATTTT. It specifies CASSAGSEQPQHF.